This TCR beta chain was retrieved from a study of beta chain features in type 1 diabetes. As concerns this clone: Its cognate antigen is unknown. The sample contains more than one DNA sequence encoding this CDR3.

Study-wide results and caveats: The study notes PCR might favor shorter templates equally in patients and controls. Naive, central memory and regulatory TCRB repertoires appeared more similar among patients than healthy donors. Patients with type 1 diabetes carried fewer insertions and had more deletions at their VDJ junctions.

Based on CD45RO/CCR7/CD25/CD127/CD95/CD27, CD4+ regulatory, stem cell-like memory, naive and central memory cells were sorted. The sequenced template was cDNA made from the entire isolated RNA. Some clones are missing from TCRdb's copy, which holds only in-frame ones; the method was immunoSEQ multiplex PCR. The sample gives about 330,000 clones, approximately 11% of which show up once; about 0.015% is in the top ten. The material sequenced was naive CD4+ T cells from blood. This clonotype was obtained from a woman in her thirties in good health.

CDR3 nucleotides: TGTGCCAGCTCACCACCCTCGAGGGAGGAGACCCAGTACTTC. Translating gives CASSPPSREETQYF. V is TRBV18 and J is TRBJ2-5; a possible D gene is TRBD2 (5 bases). The CDR3 is 14 residues long. Trimming stripped 0 bases from V and 5 bases from J, with 10 bases between. From germline, CDR1 is KGHSH and CDR2 LQKENI. Full variable domain (outside the CDR3, taken from reference TRBV18 and TRBJ2-5): NAGVMQNPRHLVRRRGQEARLRCSPMKGHSHVYWYRQLPEEGLKFMVYLQKENIIDESGMPKERFSAEFPKEGPSILRIQQVVRGDSAAYFCASSPPSREETQYFGPGTRLLVL.